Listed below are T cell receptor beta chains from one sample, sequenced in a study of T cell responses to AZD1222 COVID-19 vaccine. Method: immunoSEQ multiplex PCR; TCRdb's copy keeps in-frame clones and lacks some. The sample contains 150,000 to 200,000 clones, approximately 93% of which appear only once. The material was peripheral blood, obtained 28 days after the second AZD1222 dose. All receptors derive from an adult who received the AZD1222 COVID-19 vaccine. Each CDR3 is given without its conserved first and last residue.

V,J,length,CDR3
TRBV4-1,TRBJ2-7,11,ASSQDWVREQY
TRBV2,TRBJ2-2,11,ASGLRVTGELF
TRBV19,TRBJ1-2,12,ASGGWGTNYGYT
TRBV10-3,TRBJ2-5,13,AISEPGRAPGTQY
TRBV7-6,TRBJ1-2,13,ASSFGTDHGYGYT
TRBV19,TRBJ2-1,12,ASSIRTGVREQF
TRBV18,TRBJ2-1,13,ASSPAGGIYNEQF
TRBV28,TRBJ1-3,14,ASSLATGGAGNTIY
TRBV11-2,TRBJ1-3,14,ASSSSDGRSGNTIY
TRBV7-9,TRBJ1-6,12,ASSRDRDNSPLH
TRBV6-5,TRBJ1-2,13,ASRRSLRDRGGYT
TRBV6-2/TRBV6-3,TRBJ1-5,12,ASSRDLQNQPQH
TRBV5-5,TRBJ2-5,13,ASSPLEGGQETQY
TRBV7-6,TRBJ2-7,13,ANTQGDLHSYEQY
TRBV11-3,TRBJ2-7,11,ASSLEAGGEQY
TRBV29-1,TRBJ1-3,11,SVPDSSGNTIY
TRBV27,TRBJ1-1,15,ASSLLAGAGLNTEAF
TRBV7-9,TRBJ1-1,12,ASALWGLRTEAF
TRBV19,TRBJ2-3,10,ASRQGGDTQY
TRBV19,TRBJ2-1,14,ASSTPLAGETNEQF
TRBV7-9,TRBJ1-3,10,AGQTGGYTIY
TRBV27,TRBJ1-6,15,ASSLAGPTSYNSPLH
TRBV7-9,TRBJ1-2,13,ASSLRDPGSYGYT
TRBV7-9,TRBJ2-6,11,ASSLEQYSVLT
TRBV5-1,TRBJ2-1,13,ASSLSGSSYNEQF
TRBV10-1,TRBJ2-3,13,ASSDNEPGPQKEY
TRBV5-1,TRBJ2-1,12,ASSLPGTYNEQF
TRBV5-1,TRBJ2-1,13,ASSLKTVPYNEQF
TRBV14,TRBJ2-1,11,ASSQHIVAEQF
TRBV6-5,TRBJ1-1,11,ASSYVANTEAF
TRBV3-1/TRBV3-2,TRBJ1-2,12,ASSQDVGGYGYT
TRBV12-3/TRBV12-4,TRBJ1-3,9,ASSLGGEGY
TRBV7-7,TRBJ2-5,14,ASSRRAGTAQETQY
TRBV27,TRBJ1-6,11,ASSSSGISPLH
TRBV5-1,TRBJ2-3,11,ASNSGRTDTQY
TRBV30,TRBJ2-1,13,AWSVSGGLYNEQF
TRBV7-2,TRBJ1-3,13,ASSVTRRSGNTIY
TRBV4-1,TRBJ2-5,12,ASSLGGAQETQY
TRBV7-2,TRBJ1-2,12,AGTGPGKDYGYT
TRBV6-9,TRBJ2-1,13,ASGKRGGACNEQF
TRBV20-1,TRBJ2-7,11,SASRQGGYEQY
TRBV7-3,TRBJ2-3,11,ASSPTPTDTQY
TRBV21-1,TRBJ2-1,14,ASTPFWTSGRDEQF
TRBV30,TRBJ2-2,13,ARDRVGYNTGELF
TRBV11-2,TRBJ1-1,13,ASVRAELPNTEAF
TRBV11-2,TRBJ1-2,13,ASSLDRGGNYGYT
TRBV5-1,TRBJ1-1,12,ASSLGVSDTEAF
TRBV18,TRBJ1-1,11,ASSPQGQGEAF
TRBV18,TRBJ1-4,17,ASSPRPGTGLMPNEKLF
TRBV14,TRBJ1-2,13,ASSQAGTGSYGYT
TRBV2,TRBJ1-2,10,ASSVQGFGYT
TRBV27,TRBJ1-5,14,ASILPWDGHNQPQH
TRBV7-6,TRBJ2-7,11,ASRQGAGGEQY
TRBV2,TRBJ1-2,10,ASTPRWEGYT
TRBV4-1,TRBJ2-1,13,ASSPHTRAYNEQF
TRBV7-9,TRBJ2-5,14,ASSSSGTRLQETQY
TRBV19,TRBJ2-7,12,ASSILQGNYEQY
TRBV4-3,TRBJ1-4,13,ASSQGDRAGEKLF
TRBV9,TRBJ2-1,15,ASSVGSGRAVYNEQF
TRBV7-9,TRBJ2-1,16,ASSSIGLAGSSYNEQF